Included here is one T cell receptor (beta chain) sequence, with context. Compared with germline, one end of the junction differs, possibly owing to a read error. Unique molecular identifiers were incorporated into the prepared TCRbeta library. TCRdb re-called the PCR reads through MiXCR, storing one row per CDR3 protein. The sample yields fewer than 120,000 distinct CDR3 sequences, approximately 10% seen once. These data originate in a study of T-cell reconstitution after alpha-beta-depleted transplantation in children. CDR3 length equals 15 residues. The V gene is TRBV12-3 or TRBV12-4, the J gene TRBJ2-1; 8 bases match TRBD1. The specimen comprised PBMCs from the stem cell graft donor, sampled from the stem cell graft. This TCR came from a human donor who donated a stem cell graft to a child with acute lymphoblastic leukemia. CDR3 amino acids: CDSSFEEDRGNEQFF. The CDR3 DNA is TGTGACAGCAGTTTTGAAGAAGACAGGGGCAATGAGCAGTTCTTC.